The 27 T cell receptor beta chains below come from one sample, sequenced in a study of OX40 agonist ivuxolimab in advanced cancers. TCRdb's copy holds only in-frame clones and misses some; the assay was immunoSEQ multiplex PCR. The data show approximately 89,000 clones, roughly 85% seen once. The sequencing here drew on CD4+ or CD8+ T cells sorted from blood, taken in a trial of the OX40 agonist ivuxolimab. These TCRs come from an adult with an advanced solid tumor such as melanoma, head and neck, liver or kidney cancer.

The chain carries TRBV11-2 and TRBJ1-2; TRBD1 matches 7 bases. The CDR3 length is 14 residues. With V trimmed by 3 bases and J by 6 bases, 7 bases remained unmatched. The germline gives CDR1 SGHAT, CDR2 FQNNGV. The CDR3 DNA is TGTGCCAGCAGCTTTGCCTCAGGGGGAAATGGCTACACCTTC. Its protein product is CASSFASGGNGYTF.

This clone was recorded a few times. This sequence joins TRBV5-4 and TRBJ2-1, with 10 bases fitting TRBD1. The J segment lost 4 bases and the V segment lost 4 bases, leaving 11 bases of the junction unmatched. This CDR3 comprises 17 residues. Germline CDR1 and CDR2: SGHNT and YYREEE (reference sequence). The CDR3, as DNA: TGTGCCAGCAGCCCGGCTTTAGGGACAGGGGTTTACAATGAGCAGTTCTTC. Protein: CASSPALGTGVYNEQFF.

This chain connects TRBV10-3 to TRBJ2-3, with 8 bases aligning to TRBD1. Germline V CDR1 and CDR2: ENHRY, SYGVKD. Germline trimming cut 5 bases from V and 1 base from J; bases unmatched to any gene: 5. This CDR3 spans 15 amino acids. CDR3 amino acids: CAISPGTGRTDTQYF. The CDR3, as DNA: TGTGCCATCAGTCCCGGGACAGGTCGCACAGATACGCAGTATTTT.

The chain uses TRBV2 and TRBJ2-7; TRBD2 matches 12 bases. With V trimmed by 6 bases and J by 3 bases, 3 bases remained unmatched. CDR3 length: 14 amino acids. Germline lookup yields CDR1 SNHLY and CDR2 FYNNEI. In DNA, the CDR3 is TGTGCCAGCAGAGGACTAGCGGGGAGCTACGAGCAGTACTTC. It translates to CASRGLAGSYEQYF. The full variable domain, its missing parts supplied by reference TRBV2 and TRBJ2-7, is EPEVTQTPSHQVTQMGQEVILRCVPISNHLYFYWYRQILGQKVEFLVSFYNNEISEKSEIFDDQFSVERPDGSNFTLKIRSTKLEDSAMYFCASRGLAGSYEQYFGPGTRLTVT.

The genes are TRBV2 and TRBJ2-7; 7 bases map to TRBD1. The V gene's germline CDR1 is SNHLY and CDR2 FYNNEI. J lost 2 bases, V lost 5 bases, and 3 bases had no gene match. CDR3 length: 13 residues. CDR3 nucleotide sequence: TGTGCCAGCAGTCCGGGACAGACCTACGAGCAGTACTTC. The encoded protein is CASSPGQTYEQYF.

The rearrangement joins TRBV25-1 to TRBJ1-2, with D possibly TRBD1 on 6 matching bases. The germline CDR1 and CDR2 sequences are MGHDK and SYGVNS. The CDR3 has 16 residues. The V end was cut by 2 bases, the J end by 7 bases, with 20 bases between. CDR3 sequence: CASSETSRGEARGYTF. The CDR3 DNA reads as TGTGCCAGCAGTGAAACGTCGAGGGGGGAAGCTCGTGGCTACACCTTC.

The chain is built from TRBV18 and TRBJ2-5, with 7 nucleotides matching TRBD2. CDR3 length: 13 residues. V dropped 3 bases and J dropped 9; count of bases not matched to a gene: 7. Germline assignment: CDR1 KGHSH and CDR2 LQKENI. CDR3 bases: TGTGCCAGCTCACCCCGCTCCCGGGAGGCCCAGTACTTC. Its protein is CASSPRSREAQYF.

The sample holds one count of this clone. The junction differs from germline at one of its ends, possibly a read error. The chain recombines TRBV7-6 with TRBJ2-1; 8 bases fit TRBD2. The CDR3 spans 16 residues. The V gene's germline CDR1 is SGHVS and CDR2 FNYEAQ. The CDR3 coding sequence is TGTGCCAGCAGCCCAGACCCCGGGACTAGGGGTATTGAGCCGTTCTTC. It encodes CASSPDPGTRGIEPFF.

The gene calls are TRBV5-1 and TRBJ2-3; the D gene is possibly TRBD2 (5 bases). The germline V and J ends were trimmed by 4 bases and 3 bases, with 12 bases remaining between them. The germline CDR1 and CDR2 sequences are SGHRS and YFSETQ. CDR3 length equals 14 residues. CDR3 loop: CASSPAEVTDTQYF. The CDR3 DNA reads as TGCGCCAGCAGCCCCGCGGAGGTGACAGATACGCAGTATTTT.

J is TRBJ1-1 and V is TRBV5-1; D remains ambiguous. The CDR3 is 13 residues long. With 3 bases removed from V and 8 bases from J, the gap between germline ends came to 14 bases. The germline V gene encodes CDR1 SGHRS and CDR2 YFSETQ. As DNA, the CDR3 is TGCGCCAGCAGCTCGACGGGGAGCCGGGAAGCTTTCTTT. Translation gives CASSSTGSREAFF. The variable domain in full, with the rest retrieved from reference TRBV5-1 and TRBJ1-1, is KAGVTQTPRYLIKTRGQQVTLSCSPISGHRSVSWYQQTPGQGLQFLFEYFSETQRNKGNFPGRFSGRQFSNSRSEMNVSTLELGDSALYLCASSSTGSREAFFGQGTRLTVV.

The chain has TRBV2 and TRBJ1-3; D remains ambiguous. Germline CDR1 is SNHLY and CDR2 is FYNNEI. The CDR3 has 15 residues. The germline V and J ends were trimmed by 2 bases and 0 bases, with 8 bases remaining between them. CDR3 residues: CASSELGLSGNTIYF. CDR3 bases: TGTGCCAGCAGTGAACTGGGTCTCTCTGGAAACACCATATATTTT. Variable domain in full (rest from reference TRBV2 and TRBJ1-3): EPEVTQTPSHQVTQMGQEVILRCVPISNHLYFYWYRQILGQKVEFLVSFYNNEISEKSEIFDDQFSVERPDGSNFTLKIRSTKLEDSAMYFCASSELGLSGNTIYFGEGSWLTVV.

In this sample, this clone turned up once. The chain employs TRBV2 and TRBJ2-1, with a tentative D call TRBD2 (7 bases). This CDR3 comprises 14 residues. Trimming removed 4 bases at V and 8 bases at J, with 15 bases between. The germline CDR1 and CDR2 sequences are SNHLY and FYNNEI. CDR3 in DNA: TGTGCCAGCAGTGGAGGCACAGGGAGGGATGAGCAGTTCTTC. Protein: CASSGGTGRDEQFF. Together with reference TRBV2 and TRBJ2-1, the CDR3 gives the full variable domain: EPEVTQTPSHQVTQMGQEVILRCVPISNHLYFYWYRQILGQKVEFLVSFYNNEISEKSEIFDDQFSVERPDGSNFTLKIRSTKLEDSAMYFCASSGGTGRDEQFFGPGTRLTVL.

The table lists this clone with a few counts. V gene TRBV19 combines with J gene TRBJ1-5; D is unclear. CDR3 size: 15 residues. The V end was cut by 6 bases, the J end by 0 bases, with 12 bases between. Germline V CDR1 and CDR2: LNHDA, SQIVND (reference sequence). CDR3 bases: TGTGCCAGTAGCCCGTCGGGATATAGCAATCAGCCCCAGCATTTT. This encodes CASSPSGYSNQPQHF.

The J gene is TRBJ2-6, the V gene TRBV4-1; perhaps TRBD1 as D (6 bases). V dropped 5 bases and J dropped 2 bases, with 10 bases sitting between them. The CDR3 extends over 15 amino acids. From germline, CDR1 is MGHRA and CDR2 YSYEKL. DNA for the CDR3: TGCGCCAGCAGCAATCAGGGGACTGGGGCCAACGTCCTGACTTTC. Protein product: CASSNQGTGANVLTF.

The chain carries TRBV5-5 and TRBJ2-3; D uncertain. The germline CDR1 and CDR2 sequences are SGHKS and YYEKEE (reference sequence). The CDR3 length is 14 residues. V dropped 0 bases and J dropped 5 bases, with 10 bases sitting between them. The CDR3 DNA sequence: TGTGCCAGCAGCTTGGTGGGTGGCGAAGATACGCAGTATTTT. Protein product: CASSLVGGEDTQYF.

The chain uses TRBV28 and TRBJ2-7; TRBD1 matches 9 bases. CDR3 length: 13 residues. The junction had 12 bases not matched to a gene; V was cut back by 11 bases and J by 7 bases. Germline-derived CDR1 and CDR2 are MDHEN and SYDVKM. CDR3 nucleotide sequence: TGTGCCGCTCACAGGGGGCAATCTGGGGAGCAGTACTTC. This codes for CAAHRGQSGEQYF.

CDR3 DNA sequence: TGCGCCAGCAGCTCCACAGGGGGCATTACTGAAGCTTTCTTT. It translates to CASSSTGGITEAFF. The chain combines TRBV5-1 with TRBJ1-1, with 9 bases matching TRBD1. Germline assignment: CDR1 SGHRS and CDR2 YFSETQ. The CDR3 loop spans 14 amino acids. V trimming: 3 bases; J trimming: 5 bases; junction bases outside the gene matches: 5. The variable domain in full, completed from reference TRBV5-1 and TRBJ1-1, reads KAGVTQTPRYLIKTRGQQVTLSCSPISGHRSVSWYQQTPGQGLQFLFEYFSETQRNKGNFPGRFSGRQFSNSRSEMNVSTLELGDSALYLCASSSTGGITEAFFGQGTRLTVV.

The chain has TRBV2 and TRBJ2-3; D ambiguous. V shed 7 bases and J shed 0 bases, with 11 bases lying between them. This CDR3 is 14 amino acids long. The germline gives CDR1 SNHLY, CDR2 FYNNEI. The CDR3 bases are TGTGCCAGCATTGTCGGCAGTAGCACAGATACGCAGTATTTT. Translated: CASIVGSSTDTQYF.

The CDR3 nucleotides read TGCGCCAGCAGCCAACCAACGGGCGGCAGGTATGGCTACACCTTC. Its protein product is CASSQPTGGRYGYTF. This chain links TRBV4-1 with TRBJ1-2; D not certain. The V end lost 2 bases, the J end lost 5 bases, and 15 bases lay between the germline ends. From germline, CDR1 is MGHRA and CDR2 YSYEKL. The CDR3 runs 15 residues.

Note on this clone: Different DNA sequences within this sample yield the same CDR3. The chain joins TRBV27 to TRBJ2-7; perhaps D is TRBD1 or TRBD2 (5 bases each). This CDR3 comprises 15 residues. From germline, CDR1 is MNHEY and CDR2 SMNVEV (reference sequence). The V end lost 3 bases, the J end lost 1 base, and 13 bases lay between the germline ends. The CDR3 sequence: CASSFVEAGSYEQYF. Written as DNA, the CDR3 is TGTGCCAGCAGTTTTGTGGAGGCAGGGTCCTACGAGCAGTACTTC.

This chain links TRBV7-6 with TRBJ2-2; 7 positions match TRBD1. This CDR3 contains 15 residues. CDR1 and CDR2 (germline): SGHVS, FNYEAQ. With V trimmed by 4 bases and J by 3 bases, 5 bases remained unmatched. The CDR3 sequence: CASSWAGGDTGELFF. The CDR3 DNA sequence: TGTGCCAGCAGCTGGGCAGGGGGAGACACCGGGGAGCTGTTTTTT. The full variable domain, in which reference TRBV7-6 and TRBJ2-2 provide the parts outside the CDR3, is GAGVSQSPRYKVTKRGQDVALRCDPISGHVSLYWYRQALGQGPEFLTYFNYEAQQDKSGLPNDRFSAERPEGSISTLTIQRTEQRDSAMYRCASSWAGGDTGELFFGEGSRLTVL.

The gene calls are TRBV6-5 and TRBJ1-1; D unclear. Germline-derived CDR1 and CDR2 are MNHEY and SVGAGI. V lost 3 bases and J 4 bases, leaving 9 bases between the germline ends. The CDR3 runs 13 residues. The chain's CDR3 is CASSYKGGTEAFF. The CDR3 DNA reads as TGTGCCAGCAGTTATAAGGGAGGCACTGAAGCTTTCTTT.

The table lists this clone with a count of one. The chain links TRBV9 to TRBJ2-7, with a possible D match to TRBD2 (6 bases). The CDR3 is made up of 15 amino acids. V dropped 0 bases and J dropped 0 bases, with 10 bases sitting between them. Germline loops: CDR1 SGDLS, CDR2 YYNGEE. CDR3 bases: TGTGCCAGCAGCGTAGGAGTGGGGGGCTCCTACGAGCAGTACTTC. This codes for CASSVGVGGSYEQYF.

The chain has TRBV4-2 and TRBJ2-1; possible D gene TRBD1, 5 bases. The V gene's germline CDR1 is LGHNA and CDR2 YNFKEQ. Trimming stripped 4 bases from V and 10 bases from J, with 14 bases between. The CDR3 runs 13 residues. The CDR3 spells CASSLSGAHEQFF. CDR3 nucleotide sequence: TGTGCCAGCAGCCTAAGTGGGGCCCACGAGCAGTTCTTC.

This clone was seen only once. The rearrangement joins TRBV7-3 to TRBJ1-1; D is perhaps TRBD1 (6 bases). The CDR3 is 13 residues long. V was clipped by 0 bases and J by 4 bases, with 6 bases between them. Germline CDR1 reads SGHTA; CDR2 reads FQGTGA. In nucleotides, the CDR3 is TGTGCCAGCAGCTTAACCAGGGGCACTGAAGCTTTCTTT. Protein: CASSLTRGTEAFF.

As concerns this clone: Because the CDR3 is missing its conserved closing phenylalanine or tryptophan, this is likely a read error. The chain couples TRBV6-5 to TRBJ1-6; no definite D call. V was cut by 10 bases and J by 0 bases, with 10 bases left in between. Germline CDR1 MNHEY, CDR2 SVGAGI. CDR3 length equals 14 residues. The CDR3, as DNA: TGTGCCACAAACCGGAGCTCCTATAATTCACCCCTCCACCTT. Translation gives CATNRSSYNSPLHL.

V usage is TRBV6-5 and J usage is TRBJ2-7; TRBD2 is a possible D gene (5 bases). This CDR3 contains 14 residues. V was pared by 7 bases and J by 0 bases, with 13 bases between. The germline V gene encodes CDR1 MNHEY and CDR2 SVGAGI. This chain's CDR3 is CASNLRTDSYEQYF. CDR3 nucleotides: TGTGCCAGCAATCTCCGGACTGACTCCTACGAGCAGTACTTC.